This T cell receptor beta chain was found in a study of shared clonotypes between healthy human individuals. Whole-study results and caveats: The sampled material consisted only of blood, and tissue repertoires are likely to differ. Of the naive CD4 clonotypes, around 4.9% were shared across several donors.

This CDR3 is built from 15 residues. Germline-derived CDR1 and CDR2 are SGHRS and YFSETQ. With V trimmed by 4 bases and J by 3 bases, 5 bases remained unmatched. To note about this clone: Its antigen is unidentified.

Replicate PCRs from sorted subsets contained roughly 220 ng DNA, which is some 30,000 T cell genomes. Only in-frame clones appear in the TCRdb table, and some are missing; sequencing was by immunoSEQ multiplex PCR. The sample lists 1,500,000 or so clones, 95% to 97% seen once, with about 1% in the top ten. This TCR was recovered from a young man in good health. The V gene is TRBV5-1, the J gene TRBJ1-4, with 8 bases lining up with TRBD1. Sequenced: naive CD4+ T cells sorted from blood. Subset defined: CD45RA+ positively selected. DNA of the CDR3: TGCGCCAGCAGCGTCCAGGGGGCAGCTAATGAAAAACTGTTTTTT. Protein: CASSVQGAANEKLFF. Full variable domain (outside the CDR3, taken from reference TRBV5-1 and TRBJ1-4): KAGVTQTPRYLIKTRGQQVTLSCSPISGHRSVSWYQQTPGQGLQFLFEYFSETQRNKGNFPGRFSGRQFSNSRSEMNVSTLELGDSALYLCASSVQGAANEKLFFGSGTQLSVL.